This T cell receptor beta chain was retrieved from a study of blood T cell repertoires in COVID-19. Whole-study context: Samples representing acute and convalescent COVID-19 were sourced from the United States, Italy and Spain. The cDNA or gDNA used as material had been derived from T cells, B-cell-depleted T cells, or PBMCs.

The CDR3 totals 14 residues. Germline CDR1 LNHNV, CDR2 YYDKDF (reference sequence). Deletions cut 1 base from V and 2 bases from J, with 8 bases between. Under the authors' procedure: Scientists estimated how many nucleated cells there were by amplifying reference gene primers. Repertoires were generated with immunoSEQ multiplex PCR, while TCRdb's copy carries only in-frame clones and drops some. V and J calls plus clone size are reproduced from that table; the DNA served to infer D and trimming. The repertoire has some 170,000 clones, 81% of them found once; the top ten carry around 10%. This chain connects TRBV15 to TRBJ1-1; D remains unclear. The sequence was obtained from a man aged 60 to 69 with active or convalescent COVID-19. The sequencing input was peripheral blood. The chain's CDR3 is CATSRGQANTEAFF. The DNA for the CDR3 is TGTGCCACCAGCAGAGGCCAGGCAAACACTGAAGCTTTCTTT.